These T cell receptor beta chains were read from a single sample in a study of T cell clones after liver transplantation. Repertoires were generated with immunoSEQ multiplex PCR, while TCRdb's copy carries only in-frame clones and drops some. The table includes under 55,000 clones, 85% to 90% detected once. Sequenced here: CD4+ T cells from blood, sampled 24 months after liver transplant. These receptors came from a human patient who received a liver transplant. Among the T cells, some may be from the graft donor. CDR3s include the opening cysteine and the closing phenylalanine or tryptophan.

len,v_gene,j_gene,CDR3aa
12,TRBV28,TRBJ2-4,CASRRTGAVQYF
15,TRBV14,TRBJ2-1,CASSQRRGAYNEQFF
16,TRBV7-9,TRBJ1-6,CASSQGQGFYNSPLHF
16,TRBV19,TRBJ2-5,CASGGTGANGRETQYF
14,TRBV6-5,TRBJ1-2,CASKGGGSRYGYTF
16,TRBV21-1,TRBJ2-4,CASSSWTGRAKNIQYF
15,TRBV7-2,TRBJ2-3,CASSPTYLATDTQYF
15,TRBV6-1,TRBJ2-2,CASSLSGLNTGELFF
14,TRBV18,TRBJ1-3,CASSTGRERDTIYF
16,TRBV2,TRBJ2-1,CASRRGTTRLYNEQFF
15,TRBV28,TRBJ1-3,CASSYDRAGGNTIYF
11,TRBV5-1,TRBJ2-5,CASTLQETQYF
15,TRBV4-1,TRBJ2-5,CASSQHLTGRGAQYF
12,TRBV6-1,TRBJ2-7,CASRTEGYEQYF
11,TRBV2,TRBJ2-1,CASSGRNEQFF
14,TRBV6-1,TRBJ2-7,CASMHGAGDYEQYF
15,TRBV7-9,TRBJ1-5,CASSPLDRAKGAQHF
16,TRBV5-1,TRBJ1-5,CASSLAGGGSNQPQHF
12,TRBV6-5,TRBJ1-5,CASSNRNQPQHF
20,TRBV5-1,TRBJ2-7,CASSLEGNLAGVVRVYEQYF
15,TRBV18,TRBJ2-1,CASIAEGPSYNEQFF
13,TRBV19,TRBJ1-5,CASKRQVNQPQHF
14,TRBV6-5,TRBJ1-1,CASSYYDRGTEAFF
16,TRBV7-3,TRBJ2-2,CASSQTGTSNTGELFF
17,TRBV15,TRBJ1-5,CATSSLQGARGNQPQHF
13,TRBV29-1,TRBJ2-3,CSVDQGNTDTQYF
15,TRBV18,TRBJ2-2,CASSPRLAGTGELFF
14,TRBV5-4,TRBJ2-2,CASSPSLNTGELFF
21,TRBV4-1,TRBJ2-6,CASSQGYIRRGQTTGANVLTF
15,TRBV7-9,TRBJ2-3,CASSPQAGGTDTQYF
13,TRBV10-3,TRBJ1-5,CAISGQADQPQHF
13,TRBV6-6,TRBJ1-1,CASSYSMDTEAFF
13,TRBV5-1,TRBJ1-1,CASSLAGNTEAFF
13,TRBV7-7,TRBJ2-1,CASQSQGHNEQFF
15,TRBV5-6,TRBJ2-7,CASSFFSGAPGEQYF
18,TRBV4-2,TRBJ2-3,CASSPTAARGGTSDTQYF
13,TRBV19,TRBJ2-3,CASRVQGGDTQYF
13,TRBV7-3,TRBJ2-3,CASSWDSTDTQYF
14,TRBV27,TRBJ1-1,CASSSNVIAAEAFF
14,TRBV18,TRBJ1-4,CASSRQGRNEKLFF
11,TRBV6-5,TRBJ1-1,CASRGNTEAFF
15,TRBV2,TRBJ1-3,CASTKDRGTGNTIYF
15,TRBV18,TRBJ1-2,CASSPPTGTNYGYTF
13,TRBV28,TRBJ1-1,CASSPGVNTEAFF
16,TRBV4-2,TRBJ1-3,CASSQRPGQIGNTIYF